These 14 T cell receptor beta chains came from one sample sequenced in a study of technical replicates of blood from several donors. Using immunoSEQ multiplex PCR, the repertoire was profiled, and TCRdb retains in-frame clones only, with some absent. The top ten hold around 0.23% of the sample, which has roughly 90,000 clones, around 96% seen once. Sequencing was done on a sample of T cells isolated from PBMCs. The source of these receptors is a human donor in good health.

The chain recombines TRBV29-1 with TRBJ2-1, with D perhaps TRBD2 (5 bases). The germline V gene encodes CDR1 SQVTM and CDR2 ANQGSEA. V was shortened by 7 bases and J by 7 bases, with 17 bases between the two germline ends. The CDR3 consists of 13 residues. The CDR3 region is CSADLPLRNEQFF. The CDR3 bases are TGCAGCGCGGACTTACCCCTGAGGAATGAGCAGTTCTTC.

The chain recombines TRBV5-1 with TRBJ2-1; 11 positions match TRBD1. Germline CDR1 and CDR2: SGHRS and YFSETQ. Trimming removed 4 bases from V and 0 bases from J; junction bases left unmatched: 12. CDR3 length: 19 amino acids. DNA for the CDR3: TGCGCCAGCAGCCATTGGACAGGGGGCGACAGATTCTCCTACAATGAGCAGTTCTTC. Protein product: CASSHWTGGDRFSYNEQFF.

The chain recombines TRBV9 with TRBJ2-1; 9 nucleotides match TRBD2. The CDR3 runs to 18 residues. V lost 0 bases, J lost 2 bases, and 9 bases stayed unmatched. The germline CDR1 and CDR2 sequences are SGDLS and YYNGEE. The CDR3: CASSVAIRSGGTYNEQFF. Written as DNA, the CDR3 is TGTGCCAGCAGCGTAGCAATTAGAAGCGGGGGGACCTACAATGAGCAGTTCTTC.

The chain combines TRBV13 with TRBJ2-2, with TRBD2 identical over 12 bases. CDR1 PRHDT and CDR2 FYEKMQ come from the germline V gene (reference sequence). This CDR3 spans 16 amino acids. The junction had 2 bases not matched to a gene; V was cut back by 5 bases and J by 1 base. The CDR3, as DNA: TGTGCCAGCAGCCCGGGACTAGCGGGGAACACCGGGGAGCTGTTTTTT. Protein product: CASSPGLAGNTGELFF. The variable domain in full, completed from reference TRBV13 and TRBJ2-2, reads AAGVIQSPRHLIKEKRETATLKCYPIPRHDTVYWYQQGPGQDPQFLISFYEKMQSDKGSIPDRFSAQQFSDYHSELNMSSLELGDSALYFCASSPGLAGNTGELFFGEGSRLTVL.

This clone was counted a single time. This chain's CDR3 is CASSGRGSSYNEQFF. Written as DNA, the CDR3 is TGCGCCAGCAGTGGGCGGGGGAGCTCCTACAATGAGCAGTTCTTC. The V gene is TRBV10-1, the J gene TRBJ2-1, with 7 bases that match TRBD2. This CDR3 is built from 15 residues. Germline values: CDR1 WNHNN, CDR2 SYGVQD (reference sequence). J lost 0 bases, V lost 4 bases, and 3 bases had no gene match.

The chain combines TRBV7-8 with TRBJ2-7; 8 nucleotides match TRBD2. The V gene's germline CDR1 is SGHVS and CDR2 FQNEAQ. V gave up 2 bases and J gave up 0 bases; unmatched junction bases: 6. This CDR3 comprises 16 residues. The CDR3, as DNA: TGTGCCAGCAGCTTAATAACCGGGAGGGGCTCCTACGAGCAGTACTTC. Protein sequence: CASSLITGRGSYEQYF. Full variable domain (outside the CDR3, taken from reference TRBV7-8 and TRBJ2-7): GAGVSQSPRYKVAKRGQDVALRCDPISGHVSLFWYQQALGQGPEFLTYFQNEAQLDKSGLPSDRFFAERPEGSVSTLKIQRTQQEDSAVYLCASSLITGRGSYEQYFGPGTRLTVT.

This sequence joins TRBV6-1 and TRBJ2-7; the match to TRBD1 covers 7 bases. V lost 2 bases and J lost 2; bases outside the gene matches: 3. Looked up from germline, CDR1 is MNHNS and CDR2 is SASEGT. The CDR3 loop spans 14 amino acids. The CDR3 spells CASSERGRAYEQYF. Here the CDR3 DNA reads TGTGCCAGCAGTGAAAGGGGGCGGGCCTACGAGCAGTACTTC.

The CDR3 loop reads CASSEQGTLGGGYTF. The CDR3 nucleotides read TGTGCCAGCAGCGAACAGGGCACCCTAGGAGGAGGCTACACCTTC. The V call is TRBV6-5, the J call TRBJ1-2; tentatively, D is TRBD1 (6 bases). The germline V and J ends were trimmed by 6 bases and 8 bases, with 22 bases remaining between them. Germline CDR1 is MNHEY and CDR2 is SVGAGI. The CDR3 is made up of 15 amino acids.

The chain has TRBV5-1 and TRBJ1-3; 8 nucleotides align to TRBD1. This CDR3 comprises 16 residues. Trimming at V came to 2 bases and at J to 0 bases, leaving 4 bases not matched to a gene. CDR1 is SGHRS, CDR2 YFSETQ, per germline. CDR3 nucleotides: TGCGCCAGCAGCTTACTAGGGACAGGCTCTGGAAACACCATATATTTT. This gives the protein CASSLLGTGSGNTIYF. The full variable domain, completed using reference TRBV5-1 and TRBJ1-3, is KAGVTQTPRYLIKTRGQQVTLSCSPISGHRSVSWYQQTPGQGLQFLFEYFSETQRNKGNFPGRFSGRQFSNSRSEMNVSTLELGDSALYLCASSLLGTGSGNTIYFGEGSWLTVV.

The V gene is TRBV7-9, the J gene TRBJ2-7; D may be TRBD2 (6 bases). The germline CDR1 and CDR2 sequences are SEHNR and FQNEAQ (reference sequence). Trimming took 2 bases from V and 12 from J, leaving 23 bases between them. This CDR3 has 15 amino acids. CDR3 loop: CASSLTRDSPNALYF. DNA of the CDR3: TGTGCCAGCAGCTTAACCCGGGACTCGCCTAACGCATTGTACTTC. The complete variable domain, with remaining parts taken from reference TRBV7-9 and TRBJ2-7, reads DTGVSQNPRHKITKRGQNVTFRCDPISEHNRLYWYRQTLGQGPEFLTYFQNEAQLEKSRLLSDRFSAERPKGSFSTLEIQRTEQGDSAMYLCASSLTRDSPNALYFGPGTRLTVT.

The chain employs TRBV7-9 and TRBJ1-4, with D possibly TRBD1 on 6 matching bases. The length of the CDR3 is 15 residues. Trimming left V 5 bases short and J 3 bases short, with 13 bases between. Per germline, CDR1 SEHNR and CDR2 FQNEAQ (reference sequence). The CDR3 sequence: CASSGRQAPNEKLFF. DNA of the CDR3: TGTGCCAGCAGCGGCCGACAGGCCCCTAATGAAAAACTGTTTTTT.

The genes are TRBV11-2 and TRBJ2-7; 8 nucleotides agree with TRBD1. V shed 8 bases and J 3 bases; nucleotides not matched to a gene: 6. CDR3 length equals 13 residues. The germline gives CDR1 SGHAT, CDR2 FQNNGV. CDR3 bases: TGTGCCAGCGGCAGGGGGCGGATCTACGAGCAGTACTTC. Translation gives CASGRGRIYEQYF. Based on the CDR3 plus reference TRBV11-2 and TRBJ2-7, the full variable domain is EAGVAQSPRYKIIEKRQSVAFWCNPISGHATLYWYQQILGQGPKLLIQFQNNGVVDDSQLPKDRFSAERLKGVDSTLKIQPAKLEDSAVYLCASGRGRIYEQYFGPGTRLTVT.

This chain connects TRBV27 to TRBJ2-7; a weak D match, TRBD2 (6 bases). The ends were cut back, 1 base at V and 2 bases at J, with 9 bases in the middle. Germline CDR1 reads MNHEY; CDR2 reads SMNVEV (reference sequence). There are 14 residues in the CDR3. The CDR3 region has the DNA TGTGCCAGCAGTTTATATGGGGAGGCCTACGAGCAGTACTTC. This encodes CASSLYGEAYEQYF.

This clone was seen just once. CDR3 bases: TGTGCCAGCAGCGGAAGCAGGGGGAGCTACGAGCAGTACTTC. Translated, it gives CASSGSRGSYEQYF. The chain recombines TRBV9 with TRBJ2-7, with 7 bases that match TRBD1. The CDR3 has 14 residues. V shed 3 bases and J 3 bases; nucleotides not matched to a gene: 6. CDR1 and CDR2 from the germline V gene are SGDLS and YYNGEE.